This TCR beta chain was documented in a study of monozygotic twins with inflammatory bowel disease. Study findings and constraints: Cells of different T cell subtypes could not be told apart.

Two nested PCRs, of roughly 16 and 10 cycles, processed TCRalpha and TCRbeta cDNA. TCRdb re-analyzed the 5' RACE reads; it lists each CDR3 protein once, without DNA. The listing records hundreds of thousands of distinct CDR3 sequences. The germline V gene has CDR1 LGHDT and CDR2 YNNKEL (reference sequence). This CDR3 contains 13 residues. A remark on this clonotype: Its antigen is still unknown.

Sequencing was done on a sample of blood. The clonotype was recovered from a human donor with ulcerative colitis or Crohn's disease, or a healthy co-twin of an affected twin (not recorded which). The chain uses TRBV3-1 and TRBJ2-1; TCRdb picks TRBD2, but there is no DNA to check that call. Here the CDR3 reads CASSQQPAVTQFF.